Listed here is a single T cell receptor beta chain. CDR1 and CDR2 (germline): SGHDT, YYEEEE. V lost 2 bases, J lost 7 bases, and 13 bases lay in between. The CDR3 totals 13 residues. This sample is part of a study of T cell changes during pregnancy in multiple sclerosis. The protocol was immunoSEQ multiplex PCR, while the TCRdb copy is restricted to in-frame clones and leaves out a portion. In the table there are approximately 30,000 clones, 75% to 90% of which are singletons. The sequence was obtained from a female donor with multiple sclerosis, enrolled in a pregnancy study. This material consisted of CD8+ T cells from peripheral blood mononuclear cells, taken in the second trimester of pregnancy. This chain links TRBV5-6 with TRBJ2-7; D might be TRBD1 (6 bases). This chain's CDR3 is CASSLVGADEQYF. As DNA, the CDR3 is TGTGCCAGCAGCTTAGTGGGGGCGGATGAGCAGTACTTC.